This T cell receptor (beta chain) emerged from a study of shared clonotypes between healthy human individuals. Worth noting for this clone: Other DNA sequences in this specimen translate into the identical CDR3.

Germline values: CDR1 SGHRS, CDR2 YFSETQ. Deletions cut 0 bases from V and 1 base from J, with 4 bases between. The CDR3 extends over 14 amino acids. Adult donors, all healthy and HIV-negative, had no recent acute infections or vaccinations. The genomic DNA of each subset was split evenly across several immunoSEQ plates. The data were produced by immunoSEQ multiplex PCR, yet TCRdb's version contains in-frame clones alone and is incomplete. This repertoire shows 2 million to 2.5 million clones, 93% found once; its top ten account for roughly 0.36%. This chain uses TRBV5-1 with TRBJ1-4; D is unresolved. Sequencing was carried out using naive CD4+ T cells from PBMCs. Specified subset: CD45RA+ positively selected. The TCR comes from a man younger than 35 in good health. Some clones in this sample may be carry-over from other donors' samples. Written as DNA, the CDR3 is TGCGCCAGCAGCTTGGGGAGAACTAATGAAAAACTGTTTTTT. Translating gives CASSLGRTNEKLFF.